The T cell receptor beta chain under discussion was sequenced for a study of Ad26.COV2.S vaccination and SARS-CoV-2 variants. The treatment: around 19 received Ad26.COV2.S at low or high dose, single or two shots; about 5 received placebo; per-sample allocation not given. Day 63 after the first injection of vaccine or placebo was the sampling time. The method was immunoSEQ multiplex PCR; TCRdb's version includes in-frame clones alone and lacks a portion of them. The table records about 350,000 clones, 70% to 90% of them present only once. The source material was peripheral blood, sampled in a trial of Ad26.COV2.S vaccine versus placebo. The TCR originated in a person between 18 and 65 years old who received the Ad26.COV2.S COVID-19 vaccine or a placebo.

As DNA, the CDR3 is TGTGCCAGCAGTTTCACAGGGTCTCGCTTATTCTATGGCTACACCTTC. This codes for CASSFTGSRLFYGYTF. The chain links TRBV27 to TRBJ1-2, with a weak D call TRBD1 (6 bases). There are 16 residues in the CDR3. Trimming took 3 bases from V and 4 from J, leaving 18 bases between them. The germline V gene encodes CDR1 MNHEY and CDR2 SMNVEV (reference sequence).